This record covers a single T cell receptor (beta chain). Its antigen remains unidentified. Reverse transcribed after extraction, RNA yielded cDNA as the sequencing template. Generated by immunoSEQ multiplex PCR, the TCRdb table keeps only in-frame clones and is missing some. The repertoire holds 15,000 to 20,000 clones, with 50% to 70% as singletons. The germline V gene encodes CDR1 SNHLY and CDR2 FYNNEI. The V and J ends lost 5 bases and 7 bases, in that order; junction bases with no gene match: 4. This CDR3 spans 14 amino acids. The record originates from a study of CD8+ T cells in alopecia areata. The study's findings and limits: Sequenced scalp T cells also include alphabeta T cells resident in normal skin. The study found TCR sharing across patients less clear than in mice, possibly for HLA reasons. Lesional scalp, notably in alopecia totalis/universalis, had clonality above that of normal scalp.

Described treatment: oral pan-JAK inhibitor, 5-10 mg twice daily. Peripheral blood, together with lesional scalp punch biopsies, was collected from alopecia areata patients. The V and J genes are TRBV2 and TRBJ1-6; 8 bases match TRBD1. The source material was skin, sampled at week 4, from a patient treated with tofacitinib. This clonotype originated in a human donor with alopecia areata. The CDR3 spells CASSRDRLNSPLHF. In nucleotides, the CDR3 is TGTGCCAGCAGTCGGGACAGGTTGAATTCACCCCTCCACTTT.